One sample yielded the 10 T cell receptor beta chains listed below, sequenced in a study of human T cells and chemical hapten exposure (dated by TCRdb to 2020 to 2023). The time point label, read with the paper, signifies: patch test 1, 2 weeks after DPC sensitization. This specimen's treatment or condition label, interpreted: therapeutic diphenylcyclopropenone sensitization with weekly scalp DPC. Libraries were prepared through RACE. The listed sequencing device is NextSeq 500. TCRdb applied fastp at Q25 and MiXCR to the public reads, then kept only in-frame beta chains. Identical CDR3 protein sequences are pooled into one entry, listed with their most common genes and DNA. Across this sample there are 300,000 to 450,000 distinct CDR3 sequences, with around 4.8% seen only once. The ten largest clonotypes hold 2% to 2.5% of the sample. The specimen comprised whole blood, sampled in connection with sensitization to the hapten diphenylcyclopropenone (DPC). All receptors derive from a woman in her forties or fifties with alopecia areata. Some clones in this sample may be carry-over from other donors' samples.

This clonotype appeared a few times. This chain uses TRBV12-3 or TRBV12-4 with TRBJ2-2; weak D call: TRBD1 (5 bases). This CDR3 spans 16 amino acids. The V end lost 0 bases, the J end lost 1 base, and 9 bases lay between the germline ends. CDR3 DNA sequence: TGTGCCAGCAGTTTAGCGATGCAGGGGAACACCGGGGAGCTGTTTTTT. This translates into CASSLAMQGNTGELFF.

The CDR3 region is CASSSAQGGYGYTF. Written as DNA, the CDR3 is TGTGCCAGCAGTTCAGCACAGGGGGGGTATGGCTACACCTTC. V gene TRBV12-3 or TRBV12-4 combines with J gene TRBJ1-2; 8 nucleotides agree with TRBD1. J gave up 5 bases and V 4 bases, and 6 bases lay outside the gene matches. The CDR3 is made up of 14 amino acids.

The J gene is TRBJ2-5, the V gene TRBV20-1; 16 bases match TRBD2. This CDR3 region has 16 residues. In germline, CDR1 is DFQATT, CDR2 SNEGSKA (reference sequence). Trimming removed 4 bases from V and 6 bases from J; junction bases left unmatched: 8. The CDR3 protein is CSAKPRGLAGGQTQYF. CDR3 nucleotide sequence: TGCAGTGCTAAACCCAGGGGACTAGCGGGAGGGCAGACCCAGTACTTC.

This clonotype showed up many times. This chain connects TRBV27 to TRBJ2-3; D call uncertain. The germline V gene encodes CDR1 MNHEY and CDR2 SMNVEV (reference sequence). The CDR3 runs 11 residues. Trimming shortened V by 1 base and J by 6 bases, and 2 bases separated the two germline ends. The CDR3 region is CASSLFDTQYF. Here the CDR3 DNA reads TGTGCCAGCAGTTTATTTGATACGCAGTATTTT.

There are many counts of this clonotype. As DNA, the CDR3 is TGCAGTGCTAGAGATAGCTCGACAGGGACTGGAAACACCATATATTTT. Protein product: CSARDSSTGTGNTIYF. The rearrangement joins TRBV20-1 to TRBJ1-3; 7 bases agree with TRBD1. The CDR3 length is 16 residues. The germline gives CDR1 DFQATT, CDR2 SNEGSKA (reference sequence). V lost 0 bases and J lost 2; bases outside the gene matches: 7.

This clonotype has at least ten counts. The V call is TRBV28, the J call TRBJ2-7; no firm D call. The CDR3 runs to 11 residues. V gave up 6 bases and J gave up 5 bases, with 8 bases separating them. Germline-derived CDR1 and CDR2 are MDHEN and SYDVKM. The CDR3 DNA sequence: TGTGCCAGCAGGGTTGAGCACGAGCAGTACTTC. This translates into CASRVEHEQYF.

About this clonotype: A much larger clonotype is one base distant, so this may be a read error. This chain joins TRBV6-2 or TRBV6-3 and TRBJ1-5, with D perhaps matching TRBD1 (5 bases). This CDR3 spans 20 amino acids. V dropped 2 bases and J dropped 0 bases, with 23 bases sitting between them. Germline V gives CDR1 MNHEY, CDR2 SVGEGT. In DNA form, the CDR3 reads TGTGCCAGCAGTTACATCTGGGGCTCCCGTCAGCCGTATAGCAATCAGCCCCAGCATTTT. Protein: CASSYIWGSRQPYSNQPQHF.

The chain has TRBV3-1 and TRBJ2-1; D gene ambiguous. V was pared by 1 base and J by 5 bases, with 15 bases between. The CDR3 runs 16 residues. The V gene's germline CDR1 is LGHDT and CDR2 YNNKEL (reference sequence). In nucleotides, the CDR3 is TGTGCCAGCAGCCAAGTGTCGGAACGGAAAAACAATGAGCAGTTCTTC. It yields the protein CASSQVSERKNNEQFF.

The sample holds many counts of this clonotype. This chain joins TRBV29-1 and TRBJ2-3; no clear D gene. The CDR3 totals 12 residues. The germline V gene encodes CDR1 SQVTM and CDR2 ANQGSEA. The V end was cut by 4 bases, the J end by 4 bases, with 9 bases between. CDR3 DNA sequence: TGCAGCGTTGTCCGTGGGCCAGATACGCAGTATTTT. Residues: CSVVRGPDTQYF.

This clonotype was recorded at least ten times. V is TRBV10-3 and J is TRBJ1-1, with TRBD1 identical over 7 bases. Looked up from germline, CDR1 is ENHRY and CDR2 is SYGVKD. V gave up 2 bases and J gave up 3 bases; unmatched junction bases: 0. This CDR3 spans 13 amino acids. CDR3 loop: CAISETGDTEAFF. Written as DNA, the CDR3 is TGTGCCATCAGTGAGACAGGGGACACTGAAGCTTTCTTT.